These T cell receptor beta chains were read from a single sample in a study of human T cells and chemical hapten exposure. TCRdb passed the RACE reads through MiXCR, listing each CDR3 protein once. The data hold roughly 200,000 distinct CDR3 sequences, with about 20% observed a single time. The sequences come from whole blood, collected in connection with sensitization to the hapten diphenylcyclopropenone (DPC). These receptors were taken from a woman aged 50 to 60 with alopecia areata. Some clones in this sample may be carry-over from other donors' samples. The CDR3 runs from the conserved cysteine through the conserved F or W. D genes are given only for firm matches. For some rows the clone size is stated as once, few or many, or as a class when expanded; others skip it.

d_call	clone_size	v_call	j_call	cdr3_aa	cdr3_nt
.	.	TRBV20-1	TRBJ2-7	CSASFGLTSYEQYF	TGCAGTGCTAGTTTTGGCCTCACCTCCTACGAGCAGTACTTC
TRBD2	.	TRBV20-1	TRBJ2-5	CSANRLAAQETQYF	TGCAGTGCTAACCGACTAGCAGCACAAGAGACCCAGTACTTC
.	.	TRBV5-4	TRBJ1-1	CASSTPDTEAFF	TGTGCCAGCAGCACCCCCGACACTGAAGCTTTCTTT
.	few	TRBV5-1	TRBJ1-2	CASQDTLTRGYTF	TGCGCCAGCCAGGACACCCTCACGAGAGGCTACACCTTC
.	few	TRBV20-1	TRBJ2-5	CSARDLWGDGSAQYF	TGCAGTGCTAGAGATTTGTGGGGGGACGGATCGGCCCAGTACTTC
TRBD2	few	TRBV15	TRBJ2-3	CATSRDYVGGADTQYF	TGTGCCACCAGCAGAGATTACGTGGGAGGGGCAGATACGCAGTATTTT
TRBD2	.	TRBV5-1	TRBJ2-5	CASSRRLAEIQETQYF	TGCGCCAGCAGCAGAAGACTAGCGGAGATACAAGAGACCCAGTACTTC
TRBD2	.	TRBV2	TRBJ2-4	CASSETRGGKNIQYF	TGTGCCAGCAGTGAGACCCGCGGGGGCAAAAACATTCAGTACTTC
TRBD1	.	TRBV11-1	TRBJ2-5	CASLDRAAGETQYF	TGTGCCAGCCTGGACAGGGCGGCGGGAGAGACCCAGTACTTC
TRBD1	.	TRBV29-1	TRBJ2-6	CSVQQGSGANVLTF	TGCAGCGTTCAACAGGGGTCCGGGGCCAACGTCCTGACTTTC
.	few	TRBV29-1	TRBJ1-1	CSVIIQVANVAFF	TGCAGCGTTATCATCCAGGTTGCCAATGTAGCTTTCTTT
.	.	TRBV5-1	TRBJ2-1	CASSNGTRYNEQFF	TGCGCCAGCAGTAACGGGACTCGCTACAATGAGCAGTTCTTC
.	few	TRBV7-9	TRBJ2-1	CASSLADEQFF	TGTGCCAGCAGCTTAGCTGATGAGCAGTTCTTC
.	few	TRBV15	TRBJ1-5	CATSRDVVYSNQPQHF	TGTGCCACCAGCAGAGATGTAGTGTATAGCAATCAGCCCCAGCATTTT
.	few	TRBV29-1	TRBJ2-1	CSVEAFPSVSYNEQFF	TGCAGCGTTGAAGCCTTTCCTAGCGTTTCCTACAATGAGCAGTTCTTC
.	few	TRBV11-1	TRBJ2-4	CASSLLQGSENIQYF	TGTGCCAGCAGCTTACTGCAGGGTTCGGAAAACATTCAGTACTTC
TRBD1	few	TRBV20-1	TRBJ2-7	CSAPQGPYEQYF	TGCAGTGCTCCACAGGGGCCCTACGAGCAGTACTTC
.	many	TRBV18	TRBJ2-5	CASSPLPGLQETQYF	TGTGCCAGCTCACCACTCCCAGGACTCCAAGAGACCCAGTACTTC
.	.	TRBV6-5	TRBJ1-4	CASSRRGDEKLFF	TGTGCCAGCAGTAGAAGGGGCGATGAAAAACTGTTTTTT
TRBD2	.	TRBV9	TRBJ2-3	CASSVTSGYTDTQYF	TGTGCCAGCAGCGTAACTAGCGGCTACACAGATACGCAGTATTTT
.	.	TRBV20-1	TRBJ2-1	CSQSTRDSEQFF	TGCAGTCAATCTACCCGGGACTCTGAGCAGTTCTTC
TRBD2	.	TRBV5-1	TRBJ2-7	CASSLAANSGTSIGQYF	TGCGCCAGCAGCTTGGCCGCCAATAGCGGGACCTCAATAGGGCAGTACTTC
.	few	TRBV3-1	TRBJ1-3	CASSQDRAQGNTIYF	TGTGCCAGCAGCCAAGATCGGGCACAGGGAAACACCATATATTTT
TRBD2	few	TRBV7-3	TRBJ2-5	CASSLIPGGETQYF	TGTGCCAGCAGCTTAATTCCGGGGGGGGAGACCCAGTACTTC
TRBD1	.	TRBV29-1	TRBJ2-3	CSGRTGGAGTQYF	TGCAGCGGAAGGACAGGGGGCGCAGGTACGCAGTATTTT
TRBD2	.	TRBV7-2	TRBJ2-5	CASSFGTKETQYF	TGTGCCAGCAGCTTCGGGACTAAAGAGACCCAGTACTTC
.	.	TRBV9	TRBJ2-1	CASSARDPPTSEQFF	TGTGCCAGCAGCGCCCGGGACCCACCTACAAGTGAGCAGTTCTTC
.	.	TRBV20-1	TRBJ2-3	CSAGGHTPRPDTQYF	TGCAGTGCTGGAGGTCACACCCCGAGGCCCGATACGCAGTATTTT
.	.	TRBV15	TRBJ2-1	CAALAGHPYNEQFF	TGTGCCGCCCTTGCGGGCCATCCCTACAATGAGCAGTTCTTC
.	few	TRBV6-2/TRBV6-3	TRBJ1-5	CASEPRLPSNQPQHF	TGTGCCAGCGAGCCTCGGCTCCCTAGCAATCAGCCCCAGCATTTT